The source of this T cell receptor (beta chain) is a study of cytomegalovirus exposure and HLA in healthy donors. Study-level background: Early released data had tens of millions of unique TCRs, all coming from HLA-typed donors. Study outcomes and limitations: Later analysis revealed greater clonal expansion in HLA-associated TCR beta chains than in equally common others. Testing in vitro showed a few CMV-associated chains specific for CMV antigens.

Primers: 60 Vbeta forward and 13 Jbeta reverse. The assay was immunoSEQ multiplex PCR, and TCRdb's table has in-frame clones only and misses some. This repertoire comprises about 200,000 clones; its ten largest clones make up roughly 0.74%. A remark on this clone: As yet, its antigen is unknown.

The source is a boy aged 10-17 years in good health and CMV-seronegative. Sequencing was performed on PBMCs.

This CDR3 is CASSAQGGNQPQHF. The CDR3 nucleotides read TGTGCCAGCAGTGCCCAAGGGGGCAATCAGCCCCAGCATTTT. The chain recombines TRBV27 with TRBJ1-5, with D perhaps matching TRBD1 (5 bases). Trimming removed 5 bases from V and 2 bases from J, with 10 bases in between. This CDR3 contains 14 residues. The germline gives CDR1 MNHEY, CDR2 SMNVEV (reference sequence).